This TCR beta chain was sequenced for a study of a mutant IDH1 vaccine in newly diagnosed glioma (dated by TCRdb to the early 2020s). Study-level background: Across visits V03 through V10, patients got a total of eight vaccinations, given in weeks 1, 3, 5, 7, 11, 15, 19 and 23. Vaccination started 4-6 weeks after radiotherapy alone, or was given together with temozolomide cycles in the groups whose treatment included chemotherapy. Of the approximately 32 treated patients, approximately 62% were male and about 40% were female, and the mean age was roughly 38 years. Before enrollment, patients had received standard therapy of radiotherapy alone, temozolomide alone, or radiochemotherapy with temozolomide; most received the combination. Peripheral blood was collected at six visits: V03 (baseline), V05, V07, V10, V12 and V13. Longitudinal TCRB deep sequencing was performed for about two dozen treated patients wherever samples were available for exploratory analyses.

Details on this clone: What this receptor recognizes is not known. Base qualities were left out, and no much larger clone turns up one base away.

Paper-wide results and their limitations: PBMC samples for TCRB deep sequencing were selected based on availability. According to the authors, sample limitations meant that analyses of patient blood samples could not be reproduced. No apparent relationship was observed between pseudoprogression and alterations in the top peripheral T cell clonotypes detected by TCRB sequencing. Across multiple MHC alleles, vaccine-induced immune responses were seen in approximately 93% of patients.

Read against the paper, the sample's time point label means: week 5, during vaccination. A 20-mer mutant IDH1 peptide at 300 micrograms in Montanide made up each vaccine dose, which was injected subcutaneously together with topical imiquimod. Donors had newly diagnosed WHO grade 3 or 4 IDH1-mutant astrocytomas with loss of nuclear ATRX. The samples were drawn from NOA16, a multicentre, single-arm, open-label phase I trial in Germany that tested a mutant IDH1 peptide vaccine in humans for the first time. Genomic DNA for TCRB sequencing was extracted from EDTA blood using the DNeasy Blood and Tissue Kit. CDR1 and CDR2 are drawn from the germline V gene (reference sequence): SEHNR, FQNEAQ. The CDR3 goes from the cysteine to the phenylalanine over 15 residues. Just the 45-base CDR3 DNA is kept, in frame starting at base 1. The germline V and J ends show losses of 5 bases and 6 bases respectively, and no gene match explains 12 bases of the junction.

Library preparation was by the immunoSEQ multiplex PCR assay. Rearranged TCR beta chain sequences were amplified with the hsTCRB Kit following the manufacturer's protocol. TCRB libraries were sequenced on an Illumina MiSeq. The published analysis was carried out like this. Demultiplexing, trimming and gene mapping were performed with the kit vendor's proprietary platform. What TCRdb holds here is the immuneACCESS table cut down to in-frame rearrangements. Part of the clones is not present; checked against another copy, under half of the missing clones reflect an unresolved V gene, and the others are unexplained. The V and J calls and clone size come from that table; D and trimming were worked out from the DNA. The sample includes about 54,000 clones, with 75% to 85% observed a single time. 3% to 4% of the sample lies in the top ten.

This sample comprised PBMCs, obtained from a glioma patient whose treatment included an IDH1 peptide vaccine. Here the chain combines TRBV7-9 and TRBJ2-7; 8 middle bases align to TRBD1. The TCR sequence derives from a man aged 30 to 39 with glioma. The base sequence is TGTGCCAGCAGCCAACGGACAGGGAATTTGGGCGAGCAGTACTTC. It codes for CASSQRTGNLGEQYF. With the portions outside the CDR3 filled from the reference TRBV7-9 and TRBJ2-7 genes, the complete variable region becomes DTGVSQNPRHKITKRGQNVTFRCDPISEHNRLYWYRQTLGQGPEFLTYFQNEAQLEKSRLLSDRFSAERPKGSFSTLEIQRTEQGDSAMYLCASSQRTGNLGEQYFGPGTRLTVT.